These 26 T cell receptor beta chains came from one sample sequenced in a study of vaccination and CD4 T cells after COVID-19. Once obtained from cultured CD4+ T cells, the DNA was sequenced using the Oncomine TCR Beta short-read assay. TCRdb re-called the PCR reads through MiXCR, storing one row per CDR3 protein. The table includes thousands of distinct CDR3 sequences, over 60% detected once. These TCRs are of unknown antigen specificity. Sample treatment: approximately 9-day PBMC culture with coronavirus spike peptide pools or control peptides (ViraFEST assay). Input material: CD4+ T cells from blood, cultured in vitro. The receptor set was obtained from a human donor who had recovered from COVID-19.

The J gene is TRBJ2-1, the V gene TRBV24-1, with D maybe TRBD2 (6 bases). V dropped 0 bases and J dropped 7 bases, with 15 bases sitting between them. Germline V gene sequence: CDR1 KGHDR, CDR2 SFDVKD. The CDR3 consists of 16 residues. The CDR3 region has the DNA TGTGCCACCAGTGATTTGTACGGGGGAGTAAATAATGAGCAGTTCTTC. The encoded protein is CATSDLYGGVNNEQFF.

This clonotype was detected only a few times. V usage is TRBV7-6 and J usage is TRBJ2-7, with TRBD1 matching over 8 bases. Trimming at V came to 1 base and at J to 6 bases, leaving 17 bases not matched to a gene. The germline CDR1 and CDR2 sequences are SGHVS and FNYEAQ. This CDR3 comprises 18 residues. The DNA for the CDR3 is TGTGCCAGCAGCTTAGATAGGCCCGACAGGGGTCGATGGGGCGAGCAGTACTTC. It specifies CASSLDRPDRGRWGEQYF.

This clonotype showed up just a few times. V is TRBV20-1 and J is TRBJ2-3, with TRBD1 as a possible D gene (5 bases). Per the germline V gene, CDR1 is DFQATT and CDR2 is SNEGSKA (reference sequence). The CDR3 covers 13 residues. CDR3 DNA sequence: TGCTCTTACTCGGTGGGGCGCACAGATACGCAGTATTTT. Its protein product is CSYSVGRTDTQYF.

CDR3 region: CASSSRDTNTGELFF. As DNA, the CDR3 is TGTGCCAGCAGTTCCCGGGACACTAACACCGGGGAGCTGTTTTTT. This chain links TRBV28 with TRBJ2-2; tentatively, D is TRBD1 (6 bases). Germline V gene sequence: CDR1 MDHEN, CDR2 SYDVKM. Trimming removed 4 bases from V and 2 bases from J, with 11 bases in between. This CDR3 region has 15 residues.

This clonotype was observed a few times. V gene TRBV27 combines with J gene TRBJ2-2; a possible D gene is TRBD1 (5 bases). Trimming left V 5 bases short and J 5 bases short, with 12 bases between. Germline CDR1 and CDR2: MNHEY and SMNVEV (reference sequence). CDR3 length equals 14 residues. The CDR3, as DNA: TGTGCCAGCAGTCGGATCAGGGATACCGGGGAGCTGTTTTTT. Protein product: CASSRIRDTGELFF.

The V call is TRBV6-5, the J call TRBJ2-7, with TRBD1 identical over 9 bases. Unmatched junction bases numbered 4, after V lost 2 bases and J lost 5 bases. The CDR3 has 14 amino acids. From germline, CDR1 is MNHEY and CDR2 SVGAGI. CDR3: CASSYRTGEDEQYF. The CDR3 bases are TGTGCCAGCAGTTACCGGACAGGGGAGGACGAGCAGTACTTC.

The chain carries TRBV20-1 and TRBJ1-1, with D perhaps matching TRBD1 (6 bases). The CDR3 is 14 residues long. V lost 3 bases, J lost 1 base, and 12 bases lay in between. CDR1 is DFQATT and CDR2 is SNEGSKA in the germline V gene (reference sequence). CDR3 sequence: CSASYRVRNTEAFF. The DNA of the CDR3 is TGCAGTGCTAGCTACAGGGTCAGGAACACTGAAGCTTTCTTT.

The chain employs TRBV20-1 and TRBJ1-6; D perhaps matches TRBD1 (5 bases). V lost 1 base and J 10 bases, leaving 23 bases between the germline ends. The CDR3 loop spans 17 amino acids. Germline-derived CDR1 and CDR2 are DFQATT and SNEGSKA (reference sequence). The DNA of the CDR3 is TGCAGTGCTAGAGCCTGGGGTCAGGGACCTACAGAGTCACCCCTCCACTTT. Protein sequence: CSARAWGQGPTESPLHF.

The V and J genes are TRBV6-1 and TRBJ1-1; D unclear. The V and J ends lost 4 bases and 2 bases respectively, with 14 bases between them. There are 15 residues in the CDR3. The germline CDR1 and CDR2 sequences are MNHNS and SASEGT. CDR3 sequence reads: CASSVGREGNTEAFF. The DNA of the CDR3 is TGTGCCAGCAGTGTGGGGAGGGAGGGAAACACTGAAGCTTTCTTT.

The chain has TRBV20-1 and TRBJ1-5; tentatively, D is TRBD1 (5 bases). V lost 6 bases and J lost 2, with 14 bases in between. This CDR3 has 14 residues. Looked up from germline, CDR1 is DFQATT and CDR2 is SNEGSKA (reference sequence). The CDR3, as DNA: TGCAGTGCCCCGTTGGGGGGGGGCAATCAGCCCCAGCATTTT. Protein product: CSAPLGGGNQPQHF.

CDR3 DNA: TGTGCCACCAGCAGAGATTCCCGGCAGAACTACGAGCAGTACTTC. This encodes CATSRDSRQNYEQYF. V and J are TRBV15 and TRBJ2-7; D not certain. The CDR3 has 15 residues. Germline CDR1 and CDR2: LNHNV and YYDKDF (reference sequence). The V end lost 0 bases, the J end lost 3 bases, and 12 bases lay between the germline ends.

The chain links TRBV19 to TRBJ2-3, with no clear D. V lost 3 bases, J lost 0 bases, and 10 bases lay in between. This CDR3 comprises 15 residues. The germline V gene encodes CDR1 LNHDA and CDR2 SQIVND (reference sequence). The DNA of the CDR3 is TGTGCCAGTAGTATTTCTTCAGTTAGCACAGATACGCAGTATTTT. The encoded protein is CASSISSVSTDTQYF.

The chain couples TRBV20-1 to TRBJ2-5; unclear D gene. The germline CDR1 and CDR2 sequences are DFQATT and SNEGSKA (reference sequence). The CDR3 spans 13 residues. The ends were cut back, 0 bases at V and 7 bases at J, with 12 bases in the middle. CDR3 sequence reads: CSARELGFGTQYF. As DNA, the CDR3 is TGCAGTGCTAGAGAGTTGGGGTTTGGGACCCAGTACTTC.

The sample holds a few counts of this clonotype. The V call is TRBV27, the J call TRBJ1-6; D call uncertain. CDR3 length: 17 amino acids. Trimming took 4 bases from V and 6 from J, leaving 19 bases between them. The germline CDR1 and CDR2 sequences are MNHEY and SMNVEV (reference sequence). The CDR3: CASSSLLGVYSNSPLHF. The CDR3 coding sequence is TGTGCCAGCAGTTCCCTTCTCGGGGTGTACAGTAATTCACCCCTCCACTTT.

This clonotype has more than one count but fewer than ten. The CDR3 DNA follows: TGTGCCAGCAGAGGGGACACTGAAGCTTTCTTT. It codes for CASRGDTEAFF. This rearrangement joins TRBV11-3 to TRBJ1-1; possibly TRBD1 for D (5 bases). V shed 6 bases and J shed 3 bases, with 5 bases lying between them. CDR3 length: 11 residues. CDR1 SGHNT and CDR2 YENEEA come from the germline V gene.

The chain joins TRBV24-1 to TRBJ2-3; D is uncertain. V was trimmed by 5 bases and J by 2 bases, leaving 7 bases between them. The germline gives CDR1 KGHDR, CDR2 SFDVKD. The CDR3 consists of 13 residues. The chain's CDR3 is CATSADNTDTQYF. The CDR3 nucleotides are TGTGCCACCAGTGCCGACAACACAGATACGCAGTATTTT.

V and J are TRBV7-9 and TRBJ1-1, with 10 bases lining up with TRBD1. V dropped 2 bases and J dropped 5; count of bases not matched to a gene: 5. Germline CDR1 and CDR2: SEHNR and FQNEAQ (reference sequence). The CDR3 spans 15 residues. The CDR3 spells CASSLLGQGSTEAFF. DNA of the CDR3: TGTGCCAGCAGCTTATTGGGACAGGGGAGTACTGAAGCTTTCTTT. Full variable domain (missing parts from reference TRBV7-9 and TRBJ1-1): DTGVSQNPRHKITKRGQNVTFRCDPISEHNRLYWYRQTLGQGPEFLTYFQNEAQLEKSRLLSDRFSAERPKGSFSTLEIQRTEQGDSAMYLCASSLLGQGSTEAFFGQGTRLTVV.

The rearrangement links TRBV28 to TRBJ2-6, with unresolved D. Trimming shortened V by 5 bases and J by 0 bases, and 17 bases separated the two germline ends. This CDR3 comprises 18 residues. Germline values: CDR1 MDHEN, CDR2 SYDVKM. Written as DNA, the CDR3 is TGTGCCAGCAGTAAACAGAGGCCCCTCCTCTCTGGGGCCAACGTCCTGACTTTC. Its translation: CASSKQRPLLSGANVLTF.

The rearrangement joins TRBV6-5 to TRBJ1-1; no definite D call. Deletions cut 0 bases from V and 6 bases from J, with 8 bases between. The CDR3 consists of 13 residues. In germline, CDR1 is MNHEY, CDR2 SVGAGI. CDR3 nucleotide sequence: TGTGCCAGCAGTTACTCGGGTAGGCCTGAAGCTTTCTTT. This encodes CASSYSGRPEAFF.

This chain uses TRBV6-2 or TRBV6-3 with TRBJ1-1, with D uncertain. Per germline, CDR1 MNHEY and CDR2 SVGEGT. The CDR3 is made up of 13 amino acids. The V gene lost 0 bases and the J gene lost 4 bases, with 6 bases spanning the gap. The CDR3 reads CASSYSSVTEAFF. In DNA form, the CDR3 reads TGTGCCAGCAGTTACTCTTCTGTCACTGAAGCTTTCTTT.

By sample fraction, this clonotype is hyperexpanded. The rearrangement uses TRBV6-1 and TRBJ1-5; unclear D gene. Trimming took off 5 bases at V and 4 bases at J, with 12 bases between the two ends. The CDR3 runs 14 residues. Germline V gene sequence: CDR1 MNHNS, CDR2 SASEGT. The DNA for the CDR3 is TGTGCCAGCAGTCCCCTCGGGTTGAATCAGCCCCAGCATTTT. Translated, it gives CASSPLGLNQPQHF.

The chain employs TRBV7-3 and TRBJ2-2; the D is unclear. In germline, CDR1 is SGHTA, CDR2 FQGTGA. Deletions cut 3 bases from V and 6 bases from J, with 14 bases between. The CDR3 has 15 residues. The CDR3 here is CASSLVLGYPGELFF. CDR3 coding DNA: TGTGCCAGCAGCTTGGTGTTAGGATATCCCGGGGAGCTGTTTTTT.

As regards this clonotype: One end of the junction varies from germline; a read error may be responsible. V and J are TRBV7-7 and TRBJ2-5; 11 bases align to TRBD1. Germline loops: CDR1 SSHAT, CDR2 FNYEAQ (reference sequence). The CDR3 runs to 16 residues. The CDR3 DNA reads TGTGCTAGCAGCTTAACAGGACAGGGGGCATGGGAGACCCAGTACTTC. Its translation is CASSLTGQGAWETQYF.

The CDR3 DNA follows: TGTGCCAGCAGCTCTGGACGACTCAGCTCCTACGAGCAGTACTTC. As protein: CASSSGRLSSYEQYF. The chain joins TRBV6-1 to TRBJ2-7; the D is unclear. The V gene's germline CDR1 is MNHNS and CDR2 SASEGT. V lost 6 bases and J 0 bases, leaving 15 bases between the germline ends. This CDR3 is built from 15 residues.

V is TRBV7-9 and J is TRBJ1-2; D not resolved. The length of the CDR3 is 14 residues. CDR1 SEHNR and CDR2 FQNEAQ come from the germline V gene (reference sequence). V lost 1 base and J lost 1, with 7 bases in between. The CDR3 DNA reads TGTGCCAGCAGCTTAGGGCGGGGTAACTATGGCTACACCTTC. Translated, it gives CASSLGRGNYGYTF.

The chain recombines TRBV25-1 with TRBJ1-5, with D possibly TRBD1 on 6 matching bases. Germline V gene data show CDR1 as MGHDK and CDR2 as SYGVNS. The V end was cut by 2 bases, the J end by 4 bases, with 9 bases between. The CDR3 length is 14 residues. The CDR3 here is CASSEDRFNQPQHF. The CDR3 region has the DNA TGTGCCAGCAGTGAAGACAGGTTTAATCAGCCCCAGCATTTT.